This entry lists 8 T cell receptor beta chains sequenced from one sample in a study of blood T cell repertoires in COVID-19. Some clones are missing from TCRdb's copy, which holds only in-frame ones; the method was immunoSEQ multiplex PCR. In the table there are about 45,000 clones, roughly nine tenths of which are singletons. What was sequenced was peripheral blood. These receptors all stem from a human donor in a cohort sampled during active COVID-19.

The CDR3 loop is CASSQEGGAGANVLTF. The CDR3 DNA follows: TGTGCCAGCAGCCAAGAGGGGGGAGCTGGGGCCAACGTCCTGACTTTC. The chain carries TRBV3-1 (or the pseudogene TRBV3-2) and TRBJ2-6, with D perhaps TRBD2 (6 bases). CDR1 and CDR2 from the germline V gene are LGHDT and YNNKEL (reference sequence). The germline V and J ends were trimmed by 0 bases and 2 bases, with 8 bases remaining between them. The CDR3 is made up of 16 amino acids.

The CDR3 sequence: CAWEAGGGQPQHF. The CDR3 DNA reads as TGTGCCTGGGAGGCGGGGGGTGGGCAGCCCCAGCATTTT. This chain uses TRBV30 with TRBJ1-5; tentative D call: TRBD1 (5 bases). In germline, CDR1 is GTSNPN, CDR2 SVGIG (reference sequence). This CDR3 has 13 residues. Between the trimmed V and J ends, which lost 5 bases and 7 bases, there was a span of 15 bases.

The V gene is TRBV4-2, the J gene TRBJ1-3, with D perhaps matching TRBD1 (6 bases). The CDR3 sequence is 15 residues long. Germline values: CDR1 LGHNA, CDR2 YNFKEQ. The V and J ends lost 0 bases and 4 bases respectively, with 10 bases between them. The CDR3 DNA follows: TGTGCCAGCAGCCAAGAAAGGGGGTCGGGAAACACCATATATTTT. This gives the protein CASSQERGSGNTIYF.

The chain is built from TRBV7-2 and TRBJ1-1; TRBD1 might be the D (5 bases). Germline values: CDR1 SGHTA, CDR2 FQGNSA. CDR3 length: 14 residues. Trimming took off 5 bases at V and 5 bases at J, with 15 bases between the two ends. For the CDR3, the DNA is TGTGCCAGCAGCAAAGTGAGGCGGGGGACTGAAGCTTTCTTT. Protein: CASSKVRRGTEAFF.

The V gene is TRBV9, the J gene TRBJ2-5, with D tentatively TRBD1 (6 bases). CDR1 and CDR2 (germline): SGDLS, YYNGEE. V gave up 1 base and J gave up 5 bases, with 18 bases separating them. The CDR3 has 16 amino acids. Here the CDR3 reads CASSVSPTGTRETQYF. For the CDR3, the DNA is TGTGCCAGCAGCGTAAGCCCTACAGGGACGAGGGAGACCCAGTACTTC.

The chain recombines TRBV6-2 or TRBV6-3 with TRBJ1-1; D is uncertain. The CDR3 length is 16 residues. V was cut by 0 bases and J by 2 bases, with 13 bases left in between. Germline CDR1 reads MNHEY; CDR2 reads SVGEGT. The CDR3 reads CASSYSPRRENTEAFF. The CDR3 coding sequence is TGTGCCAGCAGTTACTCTCCTCGGCGGGAAAACACTGAAGCTTTCTTT.

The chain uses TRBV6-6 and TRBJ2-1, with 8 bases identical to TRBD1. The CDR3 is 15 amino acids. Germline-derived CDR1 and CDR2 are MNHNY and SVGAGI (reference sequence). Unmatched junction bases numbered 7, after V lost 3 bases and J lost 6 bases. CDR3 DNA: TGTGCCAGCAGTTATTTGACAGGGGATTCCAATGAGCAGTTCTTC. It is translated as CASSYLTGDSNEQFF.

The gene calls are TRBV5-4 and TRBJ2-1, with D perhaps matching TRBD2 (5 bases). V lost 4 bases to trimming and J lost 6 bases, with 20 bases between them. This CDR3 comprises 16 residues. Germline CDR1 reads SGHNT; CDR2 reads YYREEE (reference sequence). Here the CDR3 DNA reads TGTGCCAGCAGCCGAGATCTAGCCTCGATCCGCAATGAGCAGTTCTTC. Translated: CASSRDLASIRNEQFF.